A single sample is the source of the 10 T cell receptor beta chains below, sequenced in a study of OX40 agonist ivuxolimab in advanced cancers. The protocol was immunoSEQ multiplex PCR, while the TCRdb copy is restricted to in-frame clones and leaves out a portion. Found here are roughly 80,000 clones, about four fifths of them singletons; the top ten hold 2.5% to 3%. The sequencing here drew on CD4+ or CD8+ T cells sorted from blood, taken in a trial of the OX40 agonist ivuxolimab. Source of these receptors: an adult with an advanced solid tumor such as melanoma, head and neck, liver or kidney cancer.

The rearrangement joins TRBV18 to TRBJ1-4, with D possibly being TRBD1 (5 bases). Trimming left V 5 bases short and J 5 bases short, with 12 bases between. Germline loops: CDR1 KGHSH, CDR2 LQKENI. The length of the CDR3 is 14 residues. The CDR3 DNA sequence: TGTGCCAGCTCAATGGGCTGGGGGAATGAAAAACTGTTTTTT. Amino acid sequence: CASSMGWGNEKLFF.

The CDR3 region is CASRRMERSSYEQYF. The CDR3 bases are TGTGCCAGCAGGCGGATGGAGCGTAGCTCCTACGAGCAGTACTTC. The gene calls are TRBV6-1 and TRBJ2-7; D ambiguous. The CDR3 sequence is 15 residues long. V shed 6 bases and J shed 0 bases, with 15 bases lying between them. Per the germline V gene, CDR1 is MNHNS and CDR2 is SASEGT.

This chain uses TRBV11-3 with TRBJ2-1, with unresolved D. Looked up from germline, CDR1 is SGHNT and CDR2 is YENEEA. This CDR3 is 13 amino acids long. Trimming pared 1 base from V and 4 bases from J, leaving 5 bases between. The CDR3 here is CASSLGGYNEQFF. For the CDR3, the DNA is TGTGCCAGCAGCTTAGGAGGATACAATGAGCAGTTCTTC.

The chain carries TRBV12-5 and TRBJ2-3; D not certain. The CDR3 runs to 14 residues. Between the trimmed V and J ends, which lost 1 base and 2 bases, there was a span of 7 bases. Germline assignment: CDR1 LGHNT and CDR2 FRNRAP. CDR3 region: CASGLGTDTDTQYF. The CDR3 DNA follows: TGTGCTAGTGGTTTGGGGACCGACACAGATACGCAGTATTTT.

This rearrangement joins TRBV29-1 to TRBJ1-1; D not resolved. Germline values: CDR1 SQVTM, CDR2 ANQGSEA. This CDR3 has 13 residues. Trimming stripped 4 bases from V and 8 bases from J, with 17 bases between. The CDR3 bases are TGCAGCGTTGCCCGAATTGACATCGGAGAAGCTTTCTTT. Translated: CSVARIDIGEAFF.

Turning to this clone: The sample holds other DNA sequences that translate to the same CDR3. CDR3: CASSLGTGPYGYTF. In DNA form, the CDR3 reads TGTGCCAGCAGCCTCGGGACCGGTCCCTATGGCTACACCTTC. The V call is TRBV5-4, the J call TRBJ1-2; TRBD1 might be the D (5 bases). The CDR3 runs to 14 residues. The V end lost 4 bases, the J end lost 4 bases, and 14 bases lay between the germline ends. The germline V gene encodes CDR1 SGHNT and CDR2 YYREEE (reference sequence). Using reference TRBV5-4 and TRBJ1-2 for the parts outside the CDR3, the full variable domain is ETGVTQSPTHLIKTRGQQVTLRCSSQSGHNTVSWYQQALGQGPQFIFQYYREEENGRGNFPPRFSGLQFPNYSSELNVNALELDDSALYLCASSLGTGPYGYTFGSGTRLTVV.

This chain joins TRBV6-1 and TRBJ1-5; the match to TRBD1 covers 7 bases. The CDR3 has 15 residues. The ends lost 1 base at V and 4 bases at J; junction bases unmatched: 4. Germline values: CDR1 MNHNS, CDR2 SASEGT. CDR3 residues: CASSEGTGLNQPQHF. Written as DNA, the CDR3 is TGTGCCAGCAGTGAAGGGACAGGCTTAAATCAGCCCCAGCATTTT.

The rearrangement uses TRBV6-5 and TRBJ2-7; 7 bases agree with TRBD1. The V gene's germline CDR1 is MNHEY and CDR2 SVGAGI. CDR3 length equals 15 residues. V shed 5 bases, J shed 4 bases, and the junction held 11 bases outside the gene matches. CDR3 coding DNA: TGTGCCAGCAGTGCCCCCGGGACAGTCTCTTACGAGCAGTACTTC. Its translation: CASSAPGTVSYEQYF.

The chain employs TRBV27 and TRBJ1-4; TRBD1 is a possible D gene (5 bases). The CDR3 sequence is 13 residues long. Germline lookup yields CDR1 MNHEY and CDR2 SMNVEV (reference sequence). The V end lost 6 bases, the J end lost 7 bases, and 12 bases lay between the germline ends. The CDR3 sequence is CASSRVRGEKLFF. The CDR3 region has the DNA TGTGCCAGCAGCCGAGTAAGGGGTGAAAAACTGTTTTTT.

This clone has just a few counts. V usage is TRBV28 and J usage is TRBJ2-3; D is uncertain. Between the trimmed V and J ends, which lost 8 bases and 4 bases, there was a span of 7 bases. Germline V gene lookup returns CDR1 MDHEN and CDR2 SYDVKM. The CDR3 has 11 residues. This CDR3 is CASGLSDTQYF. Here the CDR3 DNA reads TGTGCCAGCGGGTTATCAGATACGCAGTATTTT.